The rows below give T cell receptor beta chains drawn from one sample of a study of cytomegalovirus exposure and HLA in healthy donors. Here immunoSEQ multiplex PCR was the method, and the copy in TCRdb shows in-frame clones only, minus some. The table has about 270,000 clones, around 66% seen once. Material for sequencing was PBMCs. These receptors were collected from a female donor in good health and CMV-seronegative. The CDR3 runs from the conserved cysteine through the conserved F or W. D genes are given only for firm matches. Some rows mark clone size as missing; the rest say once, few, many or name a class of expanded clone.

v_call: TRBV5-8
d_call: TRBD1
j_call: TRBJ2-3
clone_size: .
cdr3_length: 13
cdr3_nt: TGTGCCAGAAGGGACAGGGGGACAGATACGCAGTATTTT
cdr3_aa: CARRDRGTDTQYF

v_call: TRBV6-7
d_call: TRBD2
j_call: TRBJ2-3
clone_size: .
cdr3_length: 16
cdr3_nt: TGTGCCAGCAGTCATCGCGCCCAGCGGGAGGCAGATACGCAGTATTTT
cdr3_aa: CASSHRAQREADTQYF

v_call: TRBV7-8
d_call: .
j_call: TRBJ2-2
clone_size: .
cdr3_length: 16
cdr3_nt: TGTGCCAGCAGCTTAATACTAGCGACAGGCACCGGGGAGCTGTTTTTT
cdr3_aa: CASSLILATGTGELFF

v_call: TRBV28
d_call: TRBD1
j_call: TRBJ2-7
clone_size: .
cdr3_length: 15
cdr3_nt: TGTGCCAGCAGTTTCACAGGGGGGAGGTCCTACGAGCAGTACTTC
cdr3_aa: CASSFTGGRSYEQYF

v_call: TRBV10-1
d_call: TRBD2
j_call: TRBJ2-5
clone_size: .
cdr3_length: 15
cdr3_nt: TGCGCCAGCAGTGACGGACTAGCGGGAGTGGAGACCCAGTACTTC
cdr3_aa: CASSDGLAGVETQYF

v_call: TRBV6-1
d_call: .
j_call: TRBJ1-3
clone_size: few
cdr3_length: 14
cdr3_nt: TGTGCCAGCAGTGAAGCTGGCGGGAGAAACACCATATATTTT
cdr3_aa: CASSEAGGRNTIYF

v_call: TRBV28
d_call: .
j_call: TRBJ1-2
clone_size: .
cdr3_length: 14
cdr3_nt: TGTGCCAGCAGTCCCCAGACAGGTCCATATGGCTACACCTTC
cdr3_aa: CASSPQTGPYGYTF

v_call: TRBV5-1
d_call: .
j_call: TRBJ2-4
clone_size: .
cdr3_length: 16
cdr3_nt: TGCGCCAGCAGCCGACAAGGAGGGGATAGACAAAACATTCAGTACTTC
cdr3_aa: CASSRQGGDRQNIQYF

v_call: TRBV10-1
d_call: .
j_call: TRBJ2-7
clone_size: .
cdr3_length: 13
cdr3_nt: TGCGCCAGCAGCCGGGGAAACGCCTACGAGCAGTACTTC
cdr3_aa: CASSRGNAYEQYF

v_call: TRBV18
d_call: TRBD1
j_call: TRBJ1-2
clone_size: .
cdr3_length: 13
cdr3_nt: TGTGCCAGCTCACTACAGACAGGGGGTGGCTACACCTTC
cdr3_aa: CASSLQTGGGYTF

v_call: TRBV27
d_call: .
j_call: TRBJ1-2
clone_size: .
cdr3_length: 14
cdr3_nt: TGTGCCAGCAGTTCCCATTGGACAGATTATGGCTACACCTTC
cdr3_aa: CASSSHWTDYGYTF

v_call: TRBV9
d_call: .
j_call: TRBJ2-2
clone_size: few
cdr3_length: 18
cdr3_nt: TGTGCCAGCAGCGTGCAAGCCGTTGGGCCTTGGAACACCGGGGAGCTGTTTTTT
cdr3_aa: CASSVQAVGPWNTGELFF

v_call: TRBV5-1
d_call: TRBD1
j_call: TRBJ2-5
clone_size: .
cdr3_length: 14
cdr3_nt: TGCGCCAGCAGCTCCGACGACAGGGTGGGGACCCAGTACTTC
cdr3_aa: CASSSDDRVGTQYF

v_call: TRBV7-6
d_call: TRBD1
j_call: TRBJ2-7
clone_size: .
cdr3_length: 15
cdr3_nt: TGTGCCAGCAACCAGCCGACAGGGGTTCTCAACGAGCAGTACTTC
cdr3_aa: CASNQPTGVLNEQYF

v_call: TRBV9
d_call: .
j_call: TRBJ2-2
clone_size: .
cdr3_length: 12
cdr3_nt: TGTGCCAGCGGTGAGGGCACCGGGGAGCTGTTTTTT
cdr3_aa: CASGEGTGELFF

v_call: TRBV27
d_call: .
j_call: TRBJ2-3
clone_size: .
cdr3_length: 14
cdr3_nt: TGTGCCAGCAGTTTTGGAACGCAGCGGGATACGCAGTATTTT
cdr3_aa: CASSFGTQRDTQYF

v_call: TRBV5-1
d_call: TRBD1
j_call: TRBJ2-1
clone_size: .
cdr3_length: 16
cdr3_nt: TGCGCCAGCAGCCTACGGGGACAGGGGGATTACAATGAGCAGTTCTTC
cdr3_aa: CASSLRGQGDYNEQFF

v_call: TRBV4-1
d_call: TRBD1
j_call: TRBJ1-4
clone_size: once
cdr3_length: 15
cdr3_nt: TGCGCCAGCATGCTCCGGGACAGGGGACGAGAAAAACTGTTTTTT
cdr3_aa: CASMLRDRGREKLFF

v_call: TRBV11-2
d_call: .
j_call: TRBJ2-7
clone_size: .
cdr3_length: 15
cdr3_nt: TGTGCCAGCAGCTTAGATCCCACTCCTCTCGGCGAGCAGTACTTC
cdr3_aa: CASSLDPTPLGEQYF

v_call: TRBV15
d_call: TRBD2
j_call: TRBJ2-5
clone_size: once
cdr3_length: 17
cdr3_nt: TGTGCCACCAGCAGAGATTCGGCTAGCGGGAGATGGGAGACCCAGTACTTC
cdr3_aa: CATSRDSASGRWETQYF

v_call: TRBV28
d_call: .
j_call: TRBJ1-2
clone_size: few
cdr3_length: 12
cdr3_nt: TGTGCCAGCAACGCTGGGGGGAATGGCTACACCTTC
cdr3_aa: CASNAGGNGYTF

v_call: TRBV18
d_call: .
j_call: TRBJ2-7
clone_size: .
cdr3_length: 16
cdr3_nt: TGTGCCAGCTCACCACCTGGGGGGACGGGTGCCTACGAGCAGTACTTC
cdr3_aa: CASSPPGGTGAYEQYF

v_call: TRBV2
d_call: .
j_call: TRBJ2-5
clone_size: .
cdr3_length: 14
cdr3_nt: TGTGCCAGCAGTGGGACAGTGTACCAAGAGACCCAGTACTTC
cdr3_aa: CASSGTVYQETQYF

v_call: TRBV28
d_call: .
j_call: TRBJ2-1
clone_size: .
cdr3_length: 14
cdr3_nt: TGTGCCAGCAGTTTGGGGAGGTCGTGGAATGAGCAGTTCTTC
cdr3_aa: CASSLGRSWNEQFF

v_call: TRBV5-4
d_call: TRBD2
j_call: TRBJ2-3
clone_size: .
cdr3_length: 18
cdr3_nt: TGTGCCAGCAGCTTGGAGGGGCTAGCGGGGTCGCACACAGATACGCAGTATTTT
cdr3_aa: CASSLEGLAGSHTDTQYF

v_call: TRBV18
d_call: .
j_call: TRBJ2-7
clone_size: .
cdr3_length: 13
cdr3_nt: TGTGCCAGCTCACCCAGCCAGGGGTACGAGCAGTACTTC
cdr3_aa: CASSPSQGYEQYF

v_call: TRBV7-9
d_call: .
j_call: TRBJ2-7
clone_size: once
cdr3_length: 13
cdr3_nt: TGTGCCAGCAGCTTCAAGGGGAGGTACGAGCAGTACTTC
cdr3_aa: CASSFKGRYEQYF

v_call: TRBV5-4
d_call: TRBD1
j_call: TRBJ1-1
clone_size: .
cdr3_length: 15
cdr3_nt: TGTGCCAGCAGCACTTACAGGGGGTCAGGCACTGAAGCTTTCTTT
cdr3_aa: CASSTYRGSGTEAFF

v_call: TRBV29-1
d_call: TRBD1
j_call: TRBJ1-1
clone_size: .
cdr3_length: 14
cdr3_nt: TGCAGCGTCAGGACAGGGGGTGCGAACACTGAAGCTTTCTTT
cdr3_aa: CSVRTGGANTEAFF

v_call: TRBV11-2
d_call: TRBD2
j_call: TRBJ2-5
clone_size: .
cdr3_length: 18
cdr3_nt: TGTGCCAGCAGCTTGGACAGGGGACTAGCGGGAGGGCAAGAGACCCAGTACTTC
cdr3_aa: CASSLDRGLAGGQETQYF

v_call: TRBV19
d_call: TRBD2
j_call: TRBJ2-3
clone_size: .
cdr3_length: 16
cdr3_nt: TGTGCCAGTAGTATATTTACTAGCGGGAGTACGGATACGCAGTATTTT
cdr3_aa: CASSIFTSGSTDTQYF

v_call: TRBV28
d_call: TRBD1
j_call: TRBJ1-6
clone_size: .
cdr3_length: 14
cdr3_nt: TGTGCCAGCAGTTTACGACAGGGTATTACACCCCTCCACTTT
cdr3_aa: CASSLRQGITPLHF

v_call: TRBV11-2
d_call: TRBD2
j_call: TRBJ2-7
clone_size: .
cdr3_length: 15
cdr3_nt: TGTGCCAGCACCGACTTCTCGGGGGACTACTACGAGCAGTACTTC
cdr3_aa: CASTDFSGDYYEQYF

v_call: TRBV28
d_call: .
j_call: TRBJ2-7
clone_size: .
cdr3_length: 14
cdr3_nt: TGTGCCAGCAGCAAACCCGGGAGATCCTACGAGCAGTACTTC
cdr3_aa: CASSKPGRSYEQYF

v_call: TRBV28
d_call: .
j_call: TRBJ2-5
clone_size: once
cdr3_length: 15
cdr3_nt: TGTGCCCCGGGGGGAGGACAGGGTAGGGAAGAGACCCAGTACTTC
cdr3_aa: CAPGGGQGREETQYF

v_call: TRBV28
d_call: .
j_call: TRBJ2-3
clone_size: .
cdr3_length: 11
cdr3_nt: TGTGCCAGCAGCAACACAGATACGCAGTATTTT
cdr3_aa: CASSNTDTQYF

v_call: TRBV18
d_call: .
j_call: TRBJ2-7
clone_size: .
cdr3_length: 14
cdr3_nt: TGTGCCAGCTCACCCCAGGGAAGCTCCTACGAGCAGTACTTC
cdr3_aa: CASSPQGSSYEQYF

v_call: TRBV9
d_call: .
j_call: TRBJ2-1
clone_size: .
cdr3_length: 16
cdr3_nt: TGTGCCAGCAGCGTAGCCGGCAGGGCGACGGACAATGAGCAGTTCTTC
cdr3_aa: CASSVAGRATDNEQFF

v_call: TRBV28
d_call: .
j_call: TRBJ1-2
clone_size: .
cdr3_length: 13
cdr3_nt: TGTGCCAGCAGTTTCACATATTCCTATGGCTACACCTTC
cdr3_aa: CASSFTYSYGYTF

v_call: TRBV19
d_call: .
j_call: TRBJ1-5
clone_size: .
cdr3_length: 16
cdr3_nt: TGTGCCAGTAGTATAGGGGGGGGGTATAGCAATCAGCCCCAGCATTTT
cdr3_aa: CASSIGGGYSNQPQHF

v_call: TRBV2
d_call: .
j_call: TRBJ1-4
clone_size: .
cdr3_length: 12
cdr3_nt: TGTGCCAGCAAGGGCAGGGATGAAAAACTGTTTTTT
cdr3_aa: CASKGRDEKLFF

v_call: TRBV11-2
d_call: TRBD1
j_call: TRBJ1-4
clone_size: .
cdr3_length: 16
cdr3_nt: TGTGCCAGCAGCTTAGTTTCGGGGACAGGGAATGAAAAACTGTTTTTT
cdr3_aa: CASSLVSGTGNEKLFF

v_call: TRBV6-1
d_call: .
j_call: TRBJ1-1
clone_size: .
cdr3_length: 14
cdr3_nt: TGTGCCAGCAGTGAAGGCCAGGCGGGGGCGAGCGCTTTCTTT
cdr3_aa: CASSEGQAGASAFF

v_call: TRBV10-2
d_call: .
j_call: TRBJ1-2
clone_size: .
cdr3_length: 13
cdr3_nt: TGCGCCAGCGGGGCAGGCCGAAACTATGGCTACACCTTC
cdr3_aa: CASGAGRNYGYTF

v_call: TRBV11-2
d_call: TRBD1
j_call: TRBJ2-2
clone_size: .
cdr3_length: 18
cdr3_nt: TGTGCCAGCAGCCCGTCCCCTACTAGGACAGGGAAGAGCGGGGAGCTGTTTTTT
cdr3_aa: CASSPSPTRTGKSGELFF

v_call: TRBV20-1
d_call: .
j_call: TRBJ1-1
clone_size: .
cdr3_length: 11
cdr3_nt: TGCAGTGCTAGAGAGGTCGGGAAAGCTTTCTTT
cdr3_aa: CSAREVGKAFF

v_call: TRBV11-2
d_call: .
j_call: TRBJ2-2
clone_size: .
cdr3_length: 14
cdr3_nt: TGTGCCAGCAGCTTAGTGGGGGCATCCGGGGAGCTGTTTTTT
cdr3_aa: CASSLVGASGELFF